The 28 T cell receptor beta chains reported below all come from one sample, sequenced in a study of response to subunit inactivated influenza vaccine. TCRdb processed the RT-PCR reads anew with MiXCR; each CDR3 protein has one entry. The sample lists 150,000 to 200,000 distinct CDR3 sequences; more than 10% were seen once. A further study also used this sample, focusing on T cells expressing NK-cell markers. From that study: The cDNA for TCR beta came from 5'RACE template switching with UMIs.

Sequenced here: CD8+ T cells sorted from PBMCs, sampled 11 to 12 days after vaccination. Source of these receptors: a man aged 50 to 59 who received an inactivated influenza vaccine.

In this sample, this clonotype turned up a few times. This rearrangement joins TRBV20-1 to TRBJ2-5; 10 bases fit TRBD1. This CDR3 spans 16 amino acids. The J segment lost 5 bases and the V segment lost 6 bases, leaving 15 bases of the junction unmatched. The germline V gene encodes CDR1 DFQATT and CDR2 SNEGSKA (reference sequence). The CDR3 region is CSADGTGEERVETQYF. For the CDR3, the DNA is TGCAGTGCCGATGGGACAGGGGAGGAGAGGGTGGAGACCCAGTACTTC.

This rearrangement joins TRBV13 to TRBJ1-1; TRBD1 aligns across 8 bases. Unmatched junction bases numbered 9, after V lost 5 bases and J lost 4 bases. CDR3 size: 15 residues. CDR1 is PRHDT, CDR2 FYEKMQ, per germline (reference sequence). In nucleotides, the CDR3 is TGTGCCAGCAGCCGGAAACAGGGGGGGGGCACTGAAGCTTTCTTT. This sequence encodes CASSRKQGGGTEAFF. The whole variable domain, remainder taken from reference TRBV13 and TRBJ1-1, is AAGVIQSPRHLIKEKRETATLKCYPIPRHDTVYWYQQGPGQDPQFLISFYEKMQSDKGSIPDRFSAQQFSDYHSELNMSSLELGDSALYFCASSRKQGGGTEAFFGQGTRLTVV.

This clonotype was found a few times. The chain couples TRBV7-9 to TRBJ1-6; 7 bases fit TRBD1. This CDR3 is built from 15 residues. The V gene's germline CDR1 is SEHNR and CDR2 FQNEAQ (reference sequence). The V segment lost 5 bases and the J segment 8 bases; nucleotides outside the gene matches: 9. The CDR3 spells CASSARQGAYSPLHF. Written as DNA, the CDR3 is TGTGCCAGCAGCGCGAGACAGGGAGCCTATTCACCCCTCCACTTT.

The chain employs TRBV7-8 and TRBJ1-1, with D possibly being TRBD1 (5 bases). The CDR3 covers 13 residues. Germline assignment: CDR1 SGHVS and CDR2 FQNEAQ. Trimming removed 2 bases at V and 7 bases at J, with 11 bases between. In DNA, the CDR3 is TGTGCCAGCAGCTTAAGGGACGGATATGAAGCTTTCTTT. It is translated as CASSLRDGYEAFF. The full variable domain, its missing parts supplied by reference TRBV7-8 and TRBJ1-1, is GAGVSQSPRYKVAKRGQDVALRCDPISGHVSLFWYQQALGQGPEFLTYFQNEAQLDKSGLPSDRFFAERPEGSVSTLKIQRTQQEDSAVYLCASSLRDGYEAFFGQGTRLTVV.

Only a few counts were recorded for this clonotype. This chain connects TRBV20-1 to TRBJ2-7; weak D call: TRBD2 (5 bases). Trimming removed 5 bases at V and 3 bases at J, with 11 bases between. This CDR3 region has 12 residues. Germline lookup yields CDR1 DFQATT and CDR2 SNEGSKA (reference sequence). The CDR3 loop is CSAVLALYEQYF. The CDR3 bases are TGCAGTGCTGTTCTAGCTCTCTACGAGCAGTACTTC.

The chain recombines TRBV7-2 with TRBJ2-2, with D possibly called TRBD1 or TRBD2 (5 bases each). CDR3 length: 16 residues. Trimming cost V 8 bases and J 2 bases, with 18 bases left between them. Germline lookup yields CDR1 SGHTA and CDR2 FQGNSA. The CDR3 region is CASPLPGPLNTGELFF. Here the CDR3 DNA reads TGTGCCAGCCCTTTACCGGGGCCCCTAAACACCGGGGAGCTGTTTTTT.

This clonotype was detected ten times or more. CDR3 sequence (DNA): TGCAGCGTTGAAGGGGGGACAGGGGAGAGCATTCAGTACTTC. Protein: CSVEGGTGESIQYF. This sequence joins TRBV29-1 and TRBJ2-4; 10 bases are shared with TRBD1. The CDR3 spans 14 residues. Looked up from germline, CDR1 is SQVTM and CDR2 is ANQGSEA. The V and J ends lost 1 base and 9 bases, in that order; junction bases with no gene match: 6. Looking up the rest from reference TRBV29-1 and TRBJ2-4 gives the full variable domain: SAVISQKPSRDICQRGTSLTIQCQVDSQVTMMFWYRQQPGQSLTLIATANQGSEATYESGFVIDKFPISRPNLTFSTLTVSNMSPEDSSIYLCSVEGGTGESIQYFGAGTRLSVL.

This clonotype has only a few counts. The chain links TRBV29-1 to TRBJ2-3; D ambiguous. CDR1 is SQVTM and CDR2 is ANQGSEA in the germline V gene. Trimming stripped 5 bases from V and 2 bases from J, with 2 bases between. The CDR3 has 10 residues. CDR3 bases: TGCAGCGTTAACACAGATACGCAGTATTTT. Translating gives CSVNTDTQYF.

The V gene is TRBV5-6, the J gene TRBJ2-3; D is possibly TRBD1 (7 bases). The CDR3 covers 14 residues. Germline V lookup: CDR1 SGHDT, CDR2 YYEEEE. Trimming shortened V by 3 bases and J by 6 bases, and 14 bases separated the two germline ends. Here the CDR3 DNA reads TGTGCCAGCAGCTGGACGACAGGGAGGGATACGCAGTATTTT. Translating gives CASSWTTGRDTQYF. Full variable domain (remainder filled in from reference TRBV5-6 and TRBJ2-3): DAGVTQSPTHLIKTRGQQVTLRCSPKSGHDTVSWYQQALGQGPQFIFQYYEEEERQRGNFPDRFSGHQFPNYSSELNVNALLLGDSALYLCASSWTTGRDTQYFGPGTRLTVL.

This clonotype was counted between two and nine times. This chain connects TRBV6-2 or TRBV6-3 to TRBJ2-7, with 9 bases identical to TRBD1. Trimming cost V 2 bases and J 2 bases; bases outside gene matches: 4. CDR1 is MNHEY and CDR2 is SVGEGT in the germline V gene. The CDR3 is 15 amino acids. CDR3 protein: CASSYRRQGAYEQYF. In DNA form, the CDR3 reads TGTGCCAGCAGTTACAGACGACAGGGGGCCTACGAGCAGTACTTC.

The chain employs TRBV28 and TRBJ2-5, with TRBD2 identical over 9 bases. The CDR3 sequence is 15 residues long. Losses at the gene ends were 4 bases for V and 5 bases for J; bases not matched to a gene: 8. Germline values: CDR1 MDHEN, CDR2 SYDVKM. The chain's CDR3 is CASSYGGGAEETQYF. Here the CDR3 DNA reads TGTGCCAGCAGTTACGGCGGGGGGGCGGAGGAGACCCAGTACTTC.

The chain employs TRBV23-1 and TRBJ2-2, with 9 bases that match TRBD2. TRBV23-1 is flagged as an ORF with uncertain function. The V gene end was trimmed by 2 bases and the J gene end by 4 bases; junction bases not matched to a gene: 5. The CDR3 loop spans 16 amino acids. The CDR3 coding sequence is TGCGCCAGCAGTCAACCTAGCGGGACCTTCACCGGGGAGCTGTTTTTT. Translated, it gives CASSQPSGTFTGELFF.

This clonotype was counted between two and nine times. This sequence joins TRBV6-2 or TRBV6-3 and TRBJ2-1; 9 nucleotides match TRBD1. Losses at the gene ends were 2 bases for V and 4 bases for J; bases not matched to a gene: 6. CDR1 MNHEY and CDR2 SVGEGT come from the germline V gene. The CDR3 consists of 16 residues. CDR3 residues: CASSYATGGFYNEQFF. CDR3 sequence (DNA): TGTGCCAGCAGTTACGCGACAGGGGGTTTTTACAATGAGCAGTTCTTC.

This chain connects TRBV4-1 to TRBJ2-3; D gene uncertain. CDR3 length: 14 residues. V lost 2 bases to trimming and J lost 3 bases, with 9 bases between them. Germline V gene lookup returns CDR1 MGHRA and CDR2 YSYEKL. DNA for the CDR3: TGCGCCAGCAGCCAACTCCTAGGAACAGATACGCAGTATTTT. Amino acid sequence: CASSQLLGTDTQYF.

This clonotype was observed at least ten times. V and J are TRBV4-3 and TRBJ1-5; the match to TRBD1 covers 7 bases. Germline V gene lookup returns CDR1 LGHNA and CDR2 YSLEER. Trimming cost V 5 bases and J 6 bases; bases outside gene matches: 10. This CDR3 has 15 amino acids. CDR3 sequence: CASSVRQGGSQPQHF. The CDR3 nucleotides are TGCGCCAGCAGCGTCAGACAGGGTGGGAGTCAGCCCCAGCATTTT.

This clonotype came up many times. This sequence joins TRBV6-2 or TRBV6-3 and TRBJ2-2; unclear D gene. This CDR3 spans 14 amino acids. Germline loops: CDR1 MNHEY, CDR2 SVGEGT. The V gene lost 0 bases and the J gene lost 1 base, with 3 bases spanning the gap. The CDR3 is CASSYSRNTGELFF. In DNA form, the CDR3 reads TGTGCCAGCAGTTACTCAAGGAACACCGGGGAGCTGTTTTTT.

This clonotype was observed a few times. The CDR3 reads CASSDPAAYNEQFF. CDR3 in DNA: TGTGCCAGCAGCGACCCGGCAGCCTACAATGAGCAGTTCTTC. The chain employs TRBV9 and TRBJ2-1; D uncertain. V lost 3 bases, J lost 2 bases, and 9 bases lay in between. This CDR3 is 14 amino acids long. Per the germline V gene, CDR1 is SGDLS and CDR2 is YYNGEE.

The chain joins TRBV6-5 to TRBJ2-7; D is possibly TRBD2 (6 bases). The V end was cut by 0 bases, the J end by 2 bases, with 20 bases between. From germline, CDR1 is MNHEY and CDR2 SVGAGI. This CDR3 spans 18 amino acids. CDR3 bases: TGTGCCAGCAGTTACTCCCATGGGGTGGGGACTGTACCCTACGAGCAGTACTTC. Translating it yields CASSYSHGVGTVPYEQYF.

This clonotype was seen more than once but under ten times. The chain recombines TRBV12-3 or TRBV12-4 with TRBJ1-5; D unresolved. CDR3 length: 13 amino acids. V lost 2 bases to trimming and J lost 1 base, with 3 bases between them. DNA for the CDR3: TGTGCCAGCAGTTTAAGGAGCAATCAGCCCCAGCATTTT. Protein product: CASSLRSNQPQHF.

This clonotype was picked up a small number of times. The chain is built from TRBV7-9 and TRBJ2-5; possible D gene TRBD2, 7 bases. The germline V gene encodes CDR1 SEHNR and CDR2 FQNEAQ (reference sequence). The CDR3 covers 14 residues. Between the trimmed V and J ends, which lost 3 bases and 2 bases, there was a span of 10 bases. Here the CDR3 reads CASSLEGGQETQYF. CDR3 nucleotides: TGTGCCAGCAGCTTGGAGGGGGGGCAAGAGACCCAGTACTTC.

This clonotype came up many times. The chain carries TRBV20-1 and TRBJ2-2, with 7 bases that match TRBD2. This CDR3 spans 16 amino acids. Per the germline V gene, CDR1 is DFQATT and CDR2 is SNEGSKA (reference sequence). The V gene end was trimmed by 0 bases and the J gene end by 6 bases; junction bases not matched to a gene: 10. CDR3 sequence (DNA): TGCAGTGCTAGAGATGTAAGGGAGGGGTCCCCCGGGGAGCTGTTTTTT. As protein: CSARDVREGSPGELFF.

V is TRBV10-1 and J is TRBJ2-2; no clear D gene. CDR3 length: 14 residues. The V gene lost 7 bases and the J gene lost 0 bases, with 9 bases spanning the gap. Germline assignment: CDR1 WNHNN and CDR2 SYGVQD (reference sequence). Here the CDR3 DNA reads TGCGCCAGCACACCGGGTCCGAACACCGGGGAGCTGTTTTTT. It translates to CASTPGPNTGELFF.

There are many counts of this clonotype. The CDR3 spells CASTLGLQSNQPQHF. CDR3 bases: TGTGCCAGCACCTTGGGTCTCCAAAGCAATCAGCCCCAGCATTTT. The chain uses TRBV28 and TRBJ1-5; no firm D call. CDR1 is MDHEN, CDR2 SYDVKM, per germline. The V end lost 7 bases, the J end lost 1 base, and 14 bases lay between the germline ends. The CDR3 contains 15 residues.

The sample holds many counts of this clonotype. This rearrangement joins TRBV2 to TRBJ1-5; no reliable D call. The CDR3 sequence is 14 residues long. Between the trimmed V and J ends, which lost 2 bases and 7 bases, there was a span of 12 bases. The germline gives CDR1 SNHLY, CDR2 FYNNEI. The CDR3 protein is CASSELGSGQPQHF. The CDR3 bases are TGTGCCAGCAGTGAACTAGGTTCGGGCCAGCCCCAGCATTTT. The full variable domain, completed using reference TRBV2 and TRBJ1-5, is EPEVTQTPSHQVTQMGQEVILRCVPISNHLYFYWYRQILGQKVEFLVSFYNNEISEKSEIFDDQFSVERPDGSNFTLKIRSTKLEDSAMYFCASSELGSGQPQHFGDGTRLSIL.

The sample holds a few counts of this clonotype. J is TRBJ1-2 and V is TRBV7-9, with TRBD1 matching 9 bases. Looked up from germline, CDR1 is SEHNR and CDR2 is FQNEAQ (reference sequence). The CDR3 runs 15 residues. Losses at the gene ends were 4 bases for V and 2 bases for J; bases not matched to a gene: 5. CDR3 in amino acids: CASSYTGQGNYGYTF. The CDR3 DNA reads TGTGCCAGCAGCTACACAGGACAGGGGAACTATGGCTACACCTTC.

This chain links TRBV6-1 with TRBJ1-2; D may be TRBD1 (6 bases). The CDR3 extends over 14 amino acids. V was trimmed by 6 bases and J by 0 bases, leaving 11 bases between them. CDR1 and CDR2 (germline): MNHNS, SASEGT. The CDR3 loop is CASRRDNTNYGYTF. The CDR3 DNA is TGTGCCAGCAGGAGGGACAACACTAACTATGGCTACACCTTC.

Many counts were recorded for this clonotype. CDR3 region: CASSFGHGADHEQYF. The CDR3 DNA is TGTGCCAGCAGTTTTGGACATGGGGCGGACCACGAGCAGTACTTC. The chain uses TRBV12-3 or TRBV12-4 and TRBJ2-7, with D possibly being TRBD1 (5 bases). The CDR3 has 15 residues. Trimming stripped 3 bases from V and 5 bases from J, with 17 bases between.

This clonotype has at least ten counts. The chain couples TRBV3-1 to TRBJ2-2, with no clear D. Germline lookup yields CDR1 LGHDT and CDR2 YNNKEL (reference sequence). The ends were cut back, 1 base at V and 5 bases at J, with 20 bases in the middle. The CDR3 has 18 residues. Here the CDR3 reads CASSQVSLRVLGTGELFF. The CDR3 nucleotides are TGTGCCAGCAGCCAAGTTAGCTTAAGGGTCCTAGGGACCGGGGAGCTGTTTTTT.